This TCR beta chain was recovered during a study of CD8+ T cells in alopecia areata. Sequencing relied on a cDNA template that was reverse transcribed from extracted RNA. Produced via immunoSEQ multiplex PCR; TCRdb's table is partial and in-frame only. Of over 250,000 clones listed, over 45% are singletons. The V gene lost 7 bases and the J gene lost 1 base, with 10 bases spanning the gap. Germline V CDR1 and CDR2: SNHLY, FYNNEI. The CDR3 has 13 amino acids. Noted treatment: oral pan-JAK inhibitor, 5-10 mg twice daily. Sequenced here: CD4+ T cells sorted from blood, sampled around week 54, from a patient treated with tofacitinib. This chain links TRBV2 with TRBJ2-5; the D is unclear. This sequence originates from a human donor with alopecia areata. CDR3 region: CASTRRIQETQYF. As DNA, the CDR3 is TGTGCCAGCACCCGACGGATCCAAGAGACCCAGTACTTC.